This entry features one T cell receptor beta chain sequence. The sample comes from a study of T cell responses to AZD1222 COVID-19 vaccine. Sequencing was performed with immunoSEQ multiplex PCR; in TCRdb, only in-frame clones are kept and a portion is missing. The table has approximately 180,000 clones, around 90% seen once. Germline CDR1 reads SGHDN; CDR2 reads FVKESK. The CDR3 is 12 amino acids. V lost 0 bases and J 6 bases, leaving 5 bases between the germline ends. Sequencing was performed on peripheral blood, taken on day 0 of AZD1222 vaccination. The chain has TRBV14 and TRBJ1-1; D is ambiguous. This sequence was found in an adult in good health. For the CDR3, the DNA is TGTGCCAGCAGCCAAGAATATTCTGAAGCTTTCTTT. Amino acid sequence: CASSQEYSEAFF.